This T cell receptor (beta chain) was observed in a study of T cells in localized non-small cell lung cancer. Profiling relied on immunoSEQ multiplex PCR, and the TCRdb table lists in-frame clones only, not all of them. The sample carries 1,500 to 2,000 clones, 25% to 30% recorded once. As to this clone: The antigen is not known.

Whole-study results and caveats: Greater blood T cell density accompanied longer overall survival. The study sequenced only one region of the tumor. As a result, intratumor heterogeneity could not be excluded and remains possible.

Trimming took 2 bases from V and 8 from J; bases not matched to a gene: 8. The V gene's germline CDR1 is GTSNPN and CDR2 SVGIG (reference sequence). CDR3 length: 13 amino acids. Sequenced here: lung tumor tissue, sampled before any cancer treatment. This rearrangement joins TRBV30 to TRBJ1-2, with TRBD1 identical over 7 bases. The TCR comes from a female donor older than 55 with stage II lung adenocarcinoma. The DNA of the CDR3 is TGTGCCTGGAGTCAATCCTGGACAGGCGGCTACACCTTC. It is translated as CAWSQSWTGGYTF. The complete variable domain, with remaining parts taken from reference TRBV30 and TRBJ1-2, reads SQTIHQWPATLVQPVGSPLSLECTVEGTSNPNLYWYRQAAGRGLQLLFYSVGIGQISSEVPQNLSASRPQDRQFILSSKKLLLSDSGFYLCAWSQSWTGGYTFGSGTRLTVV.